Listed below are T cell receptor beta chains from one sample, sequenced in a study of blood T cell repertoires in COVID-19. Only in-frame clones appear in the TCRdb table, and some are missing; sequencing was by immunoSEQ multiplex PCR. The data show tens of thousands of clones, 82% seen once. The sequenced sample consisted of peripheral blood. These receptors all stem from a human donor in a cohort sampled during active COVID-19. Each CDR3 is given with its conserved first and last residue. The D gene is left open where the match is weak. Clone size appears in some rows only: once, few, many, or a class for an expanded clone.

D gene,J gene,V gene,clone size,CDR3 protein,CDR3 DNA
-,TRBJ2-7,TRBV6-5,-,CASKHGVGSEQYF,TGTGCCAGCAAGCACGGTGTGGGGAGCGAGCAGTACTTC
-,TRBJ1-4,TRBV5-1,-,CASSVSRSGEFEKLFF,TGCGCCAGCAGCGTCTCGCGGAGTGGAGAGTTTGAAAAACTGTTTTTT
TRBD1,TRBJ2-1,TRBV27,-,CASSFRDRGRGEQFF,TGTGCCAGCAGTTTCCGGGACAGGGGGCGCGGGGAGCAGTTCTTC
-,TRBJ2-7,TRBV5-1,once,CASSLVSSYEQYF,TGCGCCAGCAGCTTGGTGAGCTCCTACGAGCAGTACTTC
-,TRBJ2-1,TRBV28,-,CASTSLNEQFF,TGTGCCAGCACTAGCTTGAATGAGCAGTTCTTC
-,TRBJ1-1,TRBV27,-,CASSLSARGGAFF,TGTGCCAGCAGTTTATCGGCCAGGGGTGGAGCTTTCTTT
TRBD1,TRBJ1-1,TRBV5-6,-,CASSKDRGRINAFF,TGTGCCAGCAGCAAGGACAGGGGGCGGATAAATGCTTTCTTT
-,TRBJ2-2,TRBV19,-,CASTRRVTNTGELFF,TGTGCCAGTACTCGGCGGGTCACGAACACCGGGGAGCTGTTTTTT
-,TRBJ2-5,TRBV5-4,-,CASTQLGTEYQETQYF,TGTGCCAGCACCCAGCTTGGGACTGAGTACCAAGAGACCCAGTACTTC
-,TRBJ2-5,TRBV6-5,-,CASSYSVNRETQYF,TGTGCCAGCAGTTACTCCGTAAATCGAGAGACCCAGTACTTC
TRBD1,TRBJ1-3,TRBV18,-,CASSQEIPGGSGNTIYF,TGTGCCAGCTCACAGGAGATCCCAGGGGGCTCTGGAAACACCATATATTTT
-,TRBJ1-3,TRBV30,-,CAWRLSGNTIYF,TGTGCCTGGAGACTCTCTGGAAACACCATATATTTT
TRBD2,TRBJ2-5,TRBV9,-,CASSAVAGGETQYF,TGTGCCAGCAGCGCAGTAGCGGGGGGGGAGACCCAGTACTTC
-,TRBJ2-2,TRBV6-5,-,CASSERRNTGELFF,TGTGCCAGCTCGGAGCGTCGGAACACCGGGGAGCTGTTTTTT
-,TRBJ1-5,TRBV5-3,once,CARSSSCRNQPQHF,TGTGCCAGAAGCTCTAGCTGTCGCAATCAGCCCCAGCATTTT
TRBD1,TRBJ2-3,TRBV19,-,CASSLGQGSRDTQYF,TGTGCCAGTAGTCTTGGACAGGGTAGTAGGGATACGCAGTATTTT
TRBD1,TRBJ1-5,TRBV6-2/TRBV6-3,-,CASSEDRGPLNQPQHF,TGTGCCAGCAGTGAGGACAGGGGGCCCCTCAATCAGCCCCAGCATTTT
-,TRBJ1-2,TRBV6-2/TRBV6-3,-,CASSYGGGNYGYTF,TGTGCCAGCAGTTACGGGGGCGGAAACTATGGCTACACCTTC
TRBD1,TRBJ2-1,TRBV6-5,-,CASQEGQGNVYEQFF,TGTGCCAGCCAGGAGGGACAGGGGAATGTTTATGAGCAGTTCTTC
TRBD1,TRBJ1-5,TRBV18,once,CASSPDRGNNQPQHF,TGTGCCAGCTCACCGGACAGGGGGAACAATCAGCCCCAGCATTTT
TRBD2,TRBJ2-7,TRBV19,-,CASSGRGTAYEQYF,TGTGCCAGCAGTGGGAGGGGAACAGCCTACGAGCAGTACTTC
-,TRBJ2-2,TRBV3-1/TRBV3-2,-,CASSQDPRTGELFF,TGTGCCAGCAGCCAAGATCCCCGTACCGGGGAGCTGTTTTTT
TRBD1,TRBJ2-7,TRBV7-2,-,CASSAYRGTYEQYF,TGTGCCAGCAGCGCGTACAGGGGAACCTACGAGCAGTACTTC
-,TRBJ1-4,TRBV3-1/TRBV3-2,-,CASSQSTEKLFF,TGTGCCAGCAGCCAATCGACAGAAAAACTGTTTTTT
-,TRBJ2-7,TRBV27,-,CASPEGGPGSYEQYF,TGTGCCAGCCCTGAAGGAGGTCCGGGCTCCTACGAGCAGTACTTC
-,TRBJ1-1,TRBV6-1,once,CASSEKRNTEAFF,TGTGCCAGCAGTGAGAAGAGGAACACTGAAGCTTTCTTT
-,TRBJ2-6,TRBV2,-,CASIRRLTSSGANVLTF,TGTGCCAGCATACGCAGGTTGACCAGCTCTGGGGCCAACGTCCTGACTTTC
-,TRBJ2-3,TRBV7-9,-,CASSPGTDTQYF,TGTGCCAGCAGCCCGGGCACAGATACGCAGTATTTT
-,TRBJ2-3,TRBV11-2,-,CASRRIAWTDTQYF,TGTGCCTCTCGGAGAATCGCCTGGACAGATACGCAGTATTTT
-,TRBJ1-5,TRBV10-3,-,CAISGQNQPQHF,TGTGCCATCAGTGGACAGAATCAGCCCCAGCATTTT
-,TRBJ2-3,TRBV4-3,-,CASSPRTAISTDTQYF,TGCGCCAGCAGCCCGCGGACAGCTATTAGCACAGATACGCAGTATTTT
TRBD2,TRBJ2-5,TRBV5-4,-,CASSLGGFLAGPGETQYF,TGTGCCAGCAGCTTGGGCGGGTTTCTAGCGGGACCTGGAGAGACCCAGTACTTC
-,TRBJ2-7,TRBV18,-,CASSPVAAQYEQYF,TGTGCCAGCTCACCGGTGGCGGCCCAATACGAGCAGTACTTC
-,TRBJ1-2,TRBV5-6,-,CASSLEGLGAAIGYTF,TGTGCCAGCAGCTTGGAAGGCTTGGGGGCGGCTATCGGCTACACCTTC
-,TRBJ1-6,TRBV27,-,CASRPPGTWDSPLHF,TGTGCCAGCAGACCCCCGGGGACTTGGGATTCACCCCTCCACTTT
-,TRBJ1-5,TRBV11-2,-,CASSFTRGVGQPQHF,TGTGCCAGCAGCTTTACGCGGGGGGTCGGGCAGCCCCAGCATTTT
-,TRBJ1-4,TRBV6-5,few,CASSSSGRRGEKLFF,TGTGCCAGCAGCTCCTCTGGGCGAAGGGGCGAAAAACTGTTTTTT
TRBD2,TRBJ2-7,TRBV2,-,CASSDGPSGGTYEQYF,TGTGCCAGCAGTGATGGGCCGAGCGGGGGTACCTACGAGCAGTACTTC
TRBD1,TRBJ2-1,TRBV5-5,-,CASSLTGQGTEQFF,TGTGCCAGCAGCTTGACGGGACAGGGGACTGAGCAGTTCTTC
-,TRBJ2-3,TRBV7-9,-,CASSLVSGTDTQYF,TGTGCCAGCAGCTTAGTTAGCGGCACAGATACGCAGTATTTT
TRBD1,TRBJ2-1,TRBV18,-,CASSPQVGQGVSSSYNEQFF,TGTGCCAGCTCACCACAGGTGGGACAGGGGGTTTCAAGCTCCTACAATGAGCAGTTCTTC
-,TRBJ2-6,TRBV4-3,medium-sized,CASSQGQGSGANVLTF,TGCGCCAGCAGCCAGGGCCAGGGGTCTGGGGCCAACGTCCTGACTTTC
TRBD1,TRBJ1-5,TRBV7-8,-,CASSRQGMSNQPQHF,TGTGCCAGCAGCCGACAGGGAATGAGCAATCAGCCCCAGCATTTT
TRBD1,TRBJ2-5,TRBV4-1,-,CASSSLGQGEETQYF,TGCGCCAGCAGTTCCTTGGGACAGGGGGAAGAGACCCAGTACTTC
-,TRBJ1-2,TRBV21-1,-,CASSGGQGNYGYTF,TGTGCCAGCAGCGGAGGACAGGGAAACTATGGCTACACCTTC
-,TRBJ2-7,TRBV4-3,-,CASSQARSYEQYF,TGCGCCAGCAGCCAAGCCCGGTCCTACGAGCAGTACTTC
TRBD2,TRBJ2-3,TRBV5-5,-,CASSRTQTSGLTDTQYF,TGTGCCAGCAGCCGGACCCAGACTAGCGGCCTCACAGATACGCAGTATTTT
-,TRBJ2-3,TRBV7-6,-,CASSRGLSTDTQYF,TGTGCCAGCAGCCGAGGTCTGAGCACAGATACGCAGTATTTT
TRBD1,TRBJ2-5,TRBV24-1,-,CATSETGTEETQYF,TGTGCCACCAGTGAAACCGGGACAGAAGAGACCCAGTACTTC
-,TRBJ1-2,TRBV12-3/TRBV12-4,few,CASSRQGPHGYTF,TGTGCCAGCAGCCGTCAGGGGCCGCATGGCTACACCTTC
-,TRBJ2-1,TRBV11-2,-,CASSTDWSSYNEQFF,TGTGCCAGCAGCACGGACTGGAGCTCCTACAATGAGCAGTTCTTC
-,TRBJ2-6,TRBV28,-,CASRPGPGANVLTF,TGTGCCAGCAGACCAGGGCCTGGGGCCAACGTCCTGACTTTC
TRBD2,TRBJ2-1,TRBV28,-,CASSLVGLAALNEQFF,TGTGCCAGCAGTTTAGTTGGACTAGCGGCTCTCAATGAGCAGTTCTTC
TRBD1,TRBJ1-5,TRBV30,few,CAWAVGTGNQPQHF,TGTGCCTGGGCCGTCGGGACAGGTAATCAGCCCCAGCATTTT
-,TRBJ2-3,TRBV5-5,-,CASSFTGDTQYF,TGTGCCAGCAGCTTCACAGGGGATACGCAGTATTTT